This T cell receptor beta chain appears in the sequencing data of a study of OX40 agonist ivuxolimab in advanced cancers. The V gene's germline CDR1 is SGHTA and CDR2 FQGNSA. With 7 bases removed from V and 0 bases from J, the gap between germline ends came to 19 bases. The CDR3 is 16 amino acids. Concerning this clone itself: The antigen is unknown.

Findings and limits, study-wide: Both CD4+ and CD8+ T cell populations in blood had undergone clonal expansion by week 6 at 0.1 to 3.0 mg/kg. Expanded clones belonging to CD8+ T cells outnumbered, on average, those of CD4+.

Assay: immunoSEQ multiplex PCR; the TCRdb copy retains only in-frame clones and omits some. The sample gives around 39,000 clones, around 80% of which show up once; roughly 10% is in the top ten. With autoimmune disease history or systemic immunosuppression, patients were excluded. The chain links TRBV7-2 to TRBJ2-7; the D gene is possibly TRBD2 (5 bases). This TCR was sampled from an adult with an advanced solid tumor such as melanoma, head and neck, liver or kidney cancer. This specimen consisted of CD4+ or CD8+ T cells sorted from blood, obtained in a trial of the OX40 agonist ivuxolimab. CDR3 loop: CASTSFGKGSSYEQYF. Written as DNA, the CDR3 is TGTGCCAGCACCTCCTTCGGGAAGGGTTCCTCCTACGAGCAGTACTTC.